The subject of this entry is one T cell receptor (beta chain). This sample is drawn from a study of blood T cell repertoires in COVID-19. The wider study: There were acute and convalescent COVID-19 samples, and they came from the United States, Italy and Spain. Sources were T cells, B-cell-depleted T cells, or PBMCs; the material itself was cDNA or gDNA.

Original processing notes: Reference gene primer amplification gave estimated nucleated cell counts. Assay used: immunoSEQ multiplex PCR; TCRdb lists only in-frame clones, some missing. V and J calls and clone size come straight from that table; D and trimming were deduced from the DNA. The table records more than 300,000 clones, about 90% of them present only once. Germline V gene lookup returns CDR1 MNHEY and CDR2 SVGEGT. Trimming at V came to 5 bases and at J to 2 bases, leaving 1 base not matched to a gene. The CDR3 runs 13 residues. The rearrangement uses TRBV6-2 or TRBV6-3 and TRBJ2-7; 9 bases align to TRBD1. Sequencing was performed on peripheral blood. The receptor was derived from a woman aged 18-29 years who had recovered from COVID-19. The CDR3 sequence: CASSRDRAYEQYV. DNA for the CDR3: TGTGCCAGCAGTAGGGACAGGGCCTACGAGCAGTACGTC.